This TCR beta chain comes out of a study of CD8 T cells in Susac syndrome. Whole-study results and caveats: The study conceded that its TCR sequencing and HLA analysis involved relatively few individuals.

In the case of this clonotype: Its antigen remains unknown.

This CDR3 comprises 17 residues. V lost 0 bases, J lost 5 bases, and 19 bases lay in between. Germline-derived CDR1 and CDR2 are SGHTA and FQGNSA. From blood CD8+ and CD4+ T cells, the TCR beta chain was sequenced. RNA in amounts of roughly 0.5 to 1 ug was reverse transcribed with random hexamers. TCRdb reanalysed the immunoSEQ multiplex PCR reads using MiXCR and keeps one entry per CDR3 protein. The table lists approximately 210,000 distinct CDR3 sequences, 95% of them singletons. Sample: CD4+ T cells from PBMCs. The origin of this receptor is a human donor with multiple sclerosis. The J gene is TRBJ1-2, the V gene TRBV7-2; D remains unclear. The CDR3 spells CASSLAPVLGSGYGYTF. The CDR3 bases are TGTGCCAGCAGCTTAGCCCCCGTTTTGGGTTCGGGGTATGGCTACACCTTC.